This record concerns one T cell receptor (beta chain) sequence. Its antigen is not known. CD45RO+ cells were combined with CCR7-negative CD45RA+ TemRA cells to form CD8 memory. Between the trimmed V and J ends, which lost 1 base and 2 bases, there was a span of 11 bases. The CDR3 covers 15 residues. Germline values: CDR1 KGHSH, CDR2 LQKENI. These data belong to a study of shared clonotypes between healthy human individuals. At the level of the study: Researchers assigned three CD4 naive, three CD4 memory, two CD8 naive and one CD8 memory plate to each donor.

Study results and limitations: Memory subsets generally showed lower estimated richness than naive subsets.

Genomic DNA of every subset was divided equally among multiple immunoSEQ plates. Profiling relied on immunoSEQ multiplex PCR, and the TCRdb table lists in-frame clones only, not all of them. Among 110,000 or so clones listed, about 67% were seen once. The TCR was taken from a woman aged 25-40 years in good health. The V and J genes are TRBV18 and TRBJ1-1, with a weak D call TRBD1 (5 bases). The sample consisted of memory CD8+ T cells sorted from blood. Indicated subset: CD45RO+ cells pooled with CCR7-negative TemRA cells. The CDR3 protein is CASSPRDSLNTEAFF. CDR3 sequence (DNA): TGTGCCAGCTCACCACGTGACAGCCTAAACACTGAAGCTTTCTTT.